This record looks at one T cell receptor beta chain sequence and its context. There is no known antigen for this receptor. There are no base qualities to consult, and no much larger clone falls within one base. The immunoSEQ Assay, a bias-controlled multiplex PCR, was used to amplify TCRbeta CDR3 regions from genomic DNA. The study's own analysis went as follows. The number of nucleated cells in each sample was estimated by amplification of reference gene primers within the assay. To quantify the absolute abundance of each unique TCRbeta CDR3 rearrangement, sequence reads were collapsed and filtered. Productive Simpson clonality was computed per sample as the square root of Simpson's diversity index over productive rearrangements. TCRdb stores this immuneACCESS table with in-frame sequences only. Part of the clones is absent; in the studies checked, under half of the shortfall reflects unresolved V genes, and no reason is known for the rest. That table furnishes V, J and clone size, whereas the DNA furnished D and trimming. The sample data list 300,000 to 400,000 clones, and roughly 90% of these were observed just once. The ten biggest clones cover just under 7.5% of the sample.

One collaborating source in Seattle enrolled patients during active infection and followed them longitudinally through the course of disease. Collaborating institutions collected whole blood in K2EDTA tubes following their own protocols. For TCRbeta analysis, collaborators shipped samples as frozen whole blood, isolated PBMCs, or DNA extracted from either of those sample types. This entry comes from a study of blood T cell repertoires in COVID-19 (TCRdb year 2020). Notes on the research overall: The collaborator samples originated in the United States, Italy and Spain and spanned the acute and convalescent phases of COVID-19. Deeply sampled blood TCRbeta repertoires from subjects exposed to, actively infected with, or recovered from COVID-19 were included in the dataset. Sample metadata almost always included a de-identified subject ID, COVID-19 status, age in years and sex. The prospective study material was composed of cDNA or gDNA derived from T cells, B-cell-depleted T cells, or PBMCs. The repertoires were released in a freely available public database intended as a resource for research on the immune response to SARS-CoV-2. Samples were obtained from the ongoing ImmuneRACE study (first 160 participants) and from 1,000 to 1,500 subjects provided by 6 global collaborators. HLA class I and class II types, where available, came from metadata supplied by the sample provider rather than from assay-based typing.

Inclusive of the bounding cysteine and phenylalanine, the CDR3 is 14 residues long. Only the CDR3 portion is preserved as DNA: 42 bases, with reading frame beginning at the first base. The germline V gene (reference sequence) provides CDR1 SEHNR and CDR2 FQNEAQ. V is clipped by 3 bases and J by 4 bases, and the sequence between their germline boundaries is 12 bases long. Broad study findings and their caveats: Clinical and demographic metadata were provided uncurated, with the amount varying by source and participant.

The chain employs TRBV7-9 and TRBJ1-2; the best D guess is TRBD1, with 6 bases matching. The specimen was peripheral blood. This clonotype was obtained from a woman in her 70s with COVID-19, enrolled during active disease. The CDR3 corresponds to CASSLVQGTYGYTF. The nucleotides read TGTGCCAGCAGCTTGGTCCAGGGGACCTATGGCTACACCTTC.